What follows is one T cell receptor (beta chain) and its context. Its antigen is as yet unknown. The data stem from a study of cytomegalovirus exposure and HLA in healthy donors. Regarding the study as a whole: The authors enumerated roughly 180 TCR beta chains as linked to cytomegalovirus. The tendency of first-cohort TCR clusters to co-occur in the 120 or so validation repertoires was the finding of a later analysis.

The data were produced by immunoSEQ multiplex PCR, yet TCRdb's version contains in-frame clones alone and is incomplete. This table has about 250,000 clones, over 75% appearing once. The sample was PBMCs. The TCR sequence derives from a man younger than 35 in good health and CMV-seropositive.

The CDR3 region has the DNA TGTGCCAGCAGACGGTCAGACAGGGGGCTCCAAGAAGCTTTCTTT. This codes for CASRRSDRGLQEAFF. The V call is TRBV5-8, the J call TRBJ1-1; 10 nucleotides agree with TRBD1. CDR1 is SGHTS, CDR2 YDEGEE, per germline. The CDR3 is 15 amino acids. The V gene end was trimmed by 5 bases and the J gene end by 8 bases; junction bases not matched to a gene: 12.